The source of this T cell receptor (beta chain) is a study of identifying expanded T cells in peripheral blood. Losses at the gene ends were 4 bases for V and 5 bases for J; bases not matched to a gene: 4. Germline CDR1 and CDR2: LGHNA and YSLEER. The CDR3 totals 13 residues. This table comes from immunoSEQ multiplex PCR, and its TCRdb copy is limited to in-frame clones, with some not included. The sample contains over 70,000 clones, more than 70% of which appear only once. The chain carries TRBV4-3 and TRBJ2-5; 7 bases are a match to TRBD1. The sample comprised blood. This clonotype was obtained from a person between 18 and 75 years old in good health. CDR3 nucleotide sequence: TGCGCCAGCAGCCCCTACAGGGGTGAGACCCAGTACTTC. Translating gives CASSPYRGETQYF.